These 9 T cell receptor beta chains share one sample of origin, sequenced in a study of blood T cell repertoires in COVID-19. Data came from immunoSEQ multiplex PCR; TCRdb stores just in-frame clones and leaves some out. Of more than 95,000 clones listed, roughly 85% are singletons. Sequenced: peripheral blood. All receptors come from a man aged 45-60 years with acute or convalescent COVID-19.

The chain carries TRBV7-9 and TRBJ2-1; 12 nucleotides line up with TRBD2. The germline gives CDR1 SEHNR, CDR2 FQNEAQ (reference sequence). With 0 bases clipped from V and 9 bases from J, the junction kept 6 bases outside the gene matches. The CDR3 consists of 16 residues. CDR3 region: CASSLATSGSASEQFF. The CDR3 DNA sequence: TGTGCCAGCAGCTTAGCGACTAGCGGGAGTGCGAGTGAGCAGTTCTTC.

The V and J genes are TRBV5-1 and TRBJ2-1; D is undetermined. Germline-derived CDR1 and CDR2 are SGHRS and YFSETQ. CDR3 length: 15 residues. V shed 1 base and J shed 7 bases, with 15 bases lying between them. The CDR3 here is CASSLTADVSNEQFF. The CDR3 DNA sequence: TGCGCCAGCAGCTTGACAGCCGATGTGAGTAATGAGCAGTTCTTC. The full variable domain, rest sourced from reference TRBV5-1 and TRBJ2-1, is KAGVTQTPRYLIKTRGQQVTLSCSPISGHRSVSWYQQTPGQGLQFLFEYFSETQRNKGNFPGRFSGRQFSNSRSEMNVSTLELGDSALYLCASSLTADVSNEQFFGPGTRLTVL.

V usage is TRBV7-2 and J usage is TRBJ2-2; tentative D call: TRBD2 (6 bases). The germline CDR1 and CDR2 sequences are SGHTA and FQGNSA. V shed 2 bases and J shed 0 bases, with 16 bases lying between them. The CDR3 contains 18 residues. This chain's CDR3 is CASSLIGGVYSNTGELFF. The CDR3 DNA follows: TGTGCCAGCAGCTTAATTGGCGGGGTGTACTCGAACACCGGGGAGCTGTTTTTT.

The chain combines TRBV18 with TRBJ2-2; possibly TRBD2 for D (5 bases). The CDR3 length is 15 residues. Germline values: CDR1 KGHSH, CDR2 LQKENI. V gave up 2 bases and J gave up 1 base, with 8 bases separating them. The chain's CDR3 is CASSPGAGNTGELFF. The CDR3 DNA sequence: TGTGCCAGCTCACCAGGCGCGGGGAACACCGGGGAGCTGTTTTTT.

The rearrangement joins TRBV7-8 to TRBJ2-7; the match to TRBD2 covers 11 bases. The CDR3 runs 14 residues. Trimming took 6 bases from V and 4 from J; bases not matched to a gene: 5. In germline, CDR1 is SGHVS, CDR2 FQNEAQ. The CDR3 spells CASRPSGRPYEQYF. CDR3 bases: TGTGCCAGCAGGCCTAGCGGGAGGCCTTACGAGCAGTACTTC.

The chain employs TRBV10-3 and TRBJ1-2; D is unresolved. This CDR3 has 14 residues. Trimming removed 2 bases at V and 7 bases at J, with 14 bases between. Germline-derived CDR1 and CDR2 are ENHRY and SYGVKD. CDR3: CAISEPSRYAGYTF. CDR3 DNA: TGTGCCATCAGTGAGCCTAGTCGGTATGCTGGCTACACCTTC.

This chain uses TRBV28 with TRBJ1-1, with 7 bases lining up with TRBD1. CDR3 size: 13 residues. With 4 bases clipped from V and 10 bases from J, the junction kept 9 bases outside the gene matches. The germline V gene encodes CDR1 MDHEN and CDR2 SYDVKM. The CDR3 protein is CASSSTDRLRAFF. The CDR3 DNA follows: TGTGCCAGCAGTTCGACGGACAGGTTGAGAGCTTTCTTT. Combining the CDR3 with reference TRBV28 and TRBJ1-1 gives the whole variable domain DVKVTQSSRYLVKRTGEKVFLECVQDMDHENMFWYRQDPGLGLRLIYFSYDVKMKEKGDIPEGYSVSREKKERFSLILESASTNQTSMYLCASSSTDRLRAFFGQGTRLTVV.

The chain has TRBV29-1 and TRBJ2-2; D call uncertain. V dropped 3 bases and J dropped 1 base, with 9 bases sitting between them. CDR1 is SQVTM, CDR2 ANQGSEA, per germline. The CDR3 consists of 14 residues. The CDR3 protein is CSVEAAWNTGELFF. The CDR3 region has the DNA TGCAGCGTTGAGGCCGCCTGGAACACCGGGGAGCTGTTTTTT.

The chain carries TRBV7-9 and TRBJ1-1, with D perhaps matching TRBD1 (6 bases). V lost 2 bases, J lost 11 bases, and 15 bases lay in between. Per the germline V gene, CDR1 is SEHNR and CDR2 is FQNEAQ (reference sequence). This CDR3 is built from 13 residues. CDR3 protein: CASSLYRGADAFF. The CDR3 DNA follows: TGTGCCAGCAGCTTATATCGGGGGGCCGACGCTTTCTTT.